This TCR beta chain was sequenced in a study of human T cells and chemical hapten exposure. The overall study: Across its approximately 25 weeks, the study gave patients weekly diphenylcyclopropenone doses to the scalp.

Study outcomes and limitations: Once DPC sensitization occurred, TCRs above 1 in 1000 frequency showed no change.

TCRdb reanalysed the RACE reads using MiXCR and keeps one entry per CDR3 protein. The sample carries approximately 400,000 distinct CDR3 sequences, approximately 4.4% recorded once. This CDR3 has 16 amino acids. Deletions cut 2 bases from V and 2 bases from J, with 13 bases between. CDR1 KGHDR and CDR2 SFDVKD come from the germline V gene. Time point noted: patch test 1, 2 weeks after DPC sensitization. The treatment was: therapeutic diphenylcyclopropenone sensitization with weekly scalp DPC. The drawing of blood occurred before each patch test was applied. This clonotype was recorded many times. The antigen is not known.

The specimen was whole blood, collected in connection with sensitization to the hapten diphenylcyclopropenone (DPC). This rearrangement joins TRBV24-1 to TRBJ2-3, with D perhaps TRBD1 (5 bases). The clonotype was recovered from a woman between 45 and 65 years old with alopecia areata. Some clones in this sample may be carry-over from other donors' samples. Written as DNA, the CDR3 is TGTGCCACCAGTGATTCGACCAGGGAACTCACAGATACGCAGTATTTT. Protein sequence: CATSDSTRELTDTQYF.